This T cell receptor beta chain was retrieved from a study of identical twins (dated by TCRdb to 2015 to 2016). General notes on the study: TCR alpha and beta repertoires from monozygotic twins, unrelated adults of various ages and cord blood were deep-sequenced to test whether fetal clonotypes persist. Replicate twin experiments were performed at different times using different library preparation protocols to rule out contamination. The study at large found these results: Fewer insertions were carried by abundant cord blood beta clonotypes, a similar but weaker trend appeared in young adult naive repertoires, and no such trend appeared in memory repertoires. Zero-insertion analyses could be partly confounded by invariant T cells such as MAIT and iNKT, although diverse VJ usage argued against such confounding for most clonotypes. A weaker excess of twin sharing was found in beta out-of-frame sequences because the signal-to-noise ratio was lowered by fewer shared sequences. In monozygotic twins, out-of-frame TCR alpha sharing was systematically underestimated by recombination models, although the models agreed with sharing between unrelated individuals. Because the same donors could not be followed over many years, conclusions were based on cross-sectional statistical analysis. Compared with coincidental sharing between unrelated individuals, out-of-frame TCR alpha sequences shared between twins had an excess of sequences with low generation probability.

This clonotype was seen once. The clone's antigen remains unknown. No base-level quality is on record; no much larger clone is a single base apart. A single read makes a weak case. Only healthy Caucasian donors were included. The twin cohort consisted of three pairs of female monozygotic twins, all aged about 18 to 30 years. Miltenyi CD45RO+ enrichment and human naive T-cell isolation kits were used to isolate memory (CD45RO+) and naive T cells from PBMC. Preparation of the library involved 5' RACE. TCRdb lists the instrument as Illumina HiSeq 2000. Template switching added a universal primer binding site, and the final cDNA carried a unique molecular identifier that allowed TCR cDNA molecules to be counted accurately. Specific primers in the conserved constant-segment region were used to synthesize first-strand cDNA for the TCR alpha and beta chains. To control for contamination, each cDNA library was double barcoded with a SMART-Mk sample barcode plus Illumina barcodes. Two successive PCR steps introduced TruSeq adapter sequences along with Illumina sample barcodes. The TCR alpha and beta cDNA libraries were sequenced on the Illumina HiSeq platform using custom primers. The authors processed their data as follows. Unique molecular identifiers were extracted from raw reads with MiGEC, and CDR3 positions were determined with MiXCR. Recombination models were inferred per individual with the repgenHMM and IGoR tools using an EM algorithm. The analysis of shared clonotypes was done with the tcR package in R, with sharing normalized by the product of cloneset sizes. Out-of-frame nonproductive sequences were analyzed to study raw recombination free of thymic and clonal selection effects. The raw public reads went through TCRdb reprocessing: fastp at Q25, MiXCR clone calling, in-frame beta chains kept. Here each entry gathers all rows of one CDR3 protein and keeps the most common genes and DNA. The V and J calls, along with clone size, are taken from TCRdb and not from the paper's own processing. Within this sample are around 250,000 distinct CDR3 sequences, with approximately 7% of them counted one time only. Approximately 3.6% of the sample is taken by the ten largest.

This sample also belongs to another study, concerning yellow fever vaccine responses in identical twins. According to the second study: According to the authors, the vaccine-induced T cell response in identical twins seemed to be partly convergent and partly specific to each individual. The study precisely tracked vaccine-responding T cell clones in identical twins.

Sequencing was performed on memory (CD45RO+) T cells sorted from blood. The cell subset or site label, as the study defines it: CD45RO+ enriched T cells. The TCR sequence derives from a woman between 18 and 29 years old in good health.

DNA sequence: TGTGCCAGCAGCTTCCCGGTGGCCCCCTACACCTTC. This translates into CASSFPVAPYTF. The chain was built from TRBV11-2 and TRBJ1-2; the D gene identity is not certain. CDR1 and CDR2 are read off the germline V gene as SGHAT and FQNNGV. Trimming at the junction amounts to 3 bases on V and 10 bases on J, and the germline ends lie 12 bases apart. From the cysteine through the phenylalanine, the CDR3 covers 12 amino acids. Solely the CDR3 DNA is kept, with 36 bases framed from the first base.